The 5 T cell receptor beta chains reported below all come from one sample, sequenced in a study of blood T cells in healthy people across ages (dated by TCRdb to the mid-2010s). The method was 5' RACE. Sequencing relied on an Illumina HiSeq 2500. A second PCR of about 6 to 11 cycles was run with a J-beta primer mix and a sample-barcoded 5' primer. TCRdb trimmed public reads at Q25 via fastp, called clones via MiXCR and kept in-frame beta chains. Rows matching on CDR3 protein sequence are summarized as one entry with the most common DNA and genes. The sample data list some 860,000 distinct CDR3 sequences, and just over 55% of these were observed just once. The ten top clones hold approximately 24% of the sample. Material for sequencing was blood. Receptors were obtained from a man aged 35-49 years in good health.

Only a few counts were recorded for this clonotype. V is TRBV20-1 and J is TRBJ1-2, with TRBD1 identical over 9 bases. After removal of 3 bases from V and 5 bases from J, the junction contained 4 bases not matched to a gene. The CDR3 sequence is 13 residues long. CDR1 DFQATT and CDR2 SNEGSKA come from the germline V gene (reference sequence). The CDR3 region is CSASPGQGYGYTF. The CDR3 coding sequence is TGCAGTGCTAGTCCGGGACAGGGATATGGCTACACCTTC.

The chain links TRBV5-1 to TRBJ2-5; 7 bases agree with TRBD1. Germline assignment: CDR1 SGHRS and CDR2 YFSETQ. The ends lost 4 bases at V and 3 bases at J; junction bases unmatched: 12. The CDR3 totals 16 residues. The CDR3 DNA reads TGCGCCAGCAGCATCTTCCCCGGGACAGCTGAAGAGACCCAGTACTTC. It codes for CASSIFPGTAEETQYF.

J is TRBJ1-6 and V is TRBV4-1; D not certain. V was trimmed by 1 base and J by 8 bases, leaving 12 bases between them. The CDR3 loop spans 15 amino acids. Per the germline V gene, CDR1 is MGHRA and CDR2 is YSYEKL. CDR3 coding DNA: TGCGCCAGCAGCCAAGTTAAAGGGAGTCATTCACCCCTCCACTTT. Its protein product is CASSQVKGSHSPLHF.

The gene calls are TRBV20-1 and TRBJ1-2; D possibly corresponds to TRBD1 (6 bases). The CDR3 consists of 13 residues. Germline V gene lookup returns CDR1 DFQATT and CDR2 SNEGSKA (reference sequence). V lost 1 base to trimming and J lost 8 bases, with 14 bases between them. The CDR3 loop is CSARARGAEGYTF. DNA of the CDR3: TGCAGTGCTAGAGCCCGGGGGGCGGAAGGCTACACCTTC.

This clonotype was picked up one time. The chain has TRBV28 and TRBJ2-7; 7 positions agree with TRBD1. Germline V gives CDR1 MDHEN, CDR2 SYDVKM. The CDR3 is made up of 16 amino acids. V shed 6 bases and J 0 bases; nucleotides not matched to a gene: 11. The CDR3 sequence is CASSPPQGHLSYEQYF. The CDR3 DNA is TGTGCCAGCAGCCCCCCACAGGGGCACCTCTCCTACGAGCAGTACTTC.